The 28 T cell receptor beta chains presented below share a single source sample, sequenced in a study of T cell responses to AZD1222 COVID-19 vaccine (dated by TCRdb to the early 2020s). Library method: the immunoSEQ multiplex PCR assay. TCRdb obtained this table from immuneACCESS and retained in-frame rearrangements with V and J assigned. These tables miss some clones; where compared with another copy, unresolved V genes account for less than half of the shortfall, and the remainder is unexplained. This sample comprises 130,000 to 150,000 clones, around 90% of them detected only once. Together, the top ten hold more than 1.5% of the sample. The time point label corresponds to: about 28 days (+/-7) after the second vaccine dose. This specimen was peripheral blood, taken 28 days after the second AZD1222 dose. Receptor source: an adult who received the AZD1222 COVID-19 vaccine.

This chain uses TRBV6-2 or TRBV6-3 with TRBJ1-6; D ambiguous. The CDR3 has 16 amino acids. V lost 3 bases, J lost 5 bases, and 14 bases lay in between. CDR1 and CDR2 (germline): MNHEY, SVGEGT. CDR3 bases: TGTGCCAGCAGTTATTATCCCCAGGAGGATAATTCACCCCTCCACTTT. This sequence encodes CASSYYPQEDNSPLHF.

The chain uses TRBV6-4 and TRBJ2-3; TRBD1 agrees at 8 bases. J lost 4 bases, V lost 6 bases, and 3 bases had no gene match. The CDR3 consists of 13 residues. Germline-derived CDR1 and CDR2 are MRHNA and SNTAGT. CDR3 bases: TGTGCCAGCAGCCTGACAGGGGCAGATACGCAGTATTTT. This translates into CASSLTGADTQYF.

Worth noting for this clone: Other DNA sequences within the sample encode an identical CDR3. The rearrangement uses TRBV5-1 and TRBJ2-7, with no clear D. Trimming took off 0 bases at V and 0 bases at J, with 7 bases between the two ends. The CDR3 spans 14 residues. The germline gives CDR1 SGHRS, CDR2 YFSETQ. The CDR3 loop reads CASSLVTDSYEQYF. CDR3 bases: TGCGCCAGCAGCTTGGTTACAGACTCCTACGAGCAGTACTTC.

The J gene is TRBJ1-2, the V gene TRBV18; D is ambiguous. This CDR3 is built from 17 residues. CDR1 and CDR2 (germline): KGHSH, LQKENI. The V and J ends lost 2 bases and 4 bases respectively, with 20 bases between them. The DNA for the CDR3 is TGTGCCAGCTCACCAGTATCTTTGGGCGGGGTCCCCTATGGCTACACCTTC. Amino acid sequence: CASSPVSLGGVPYGYTF.

This clone occurred a few times. This chain uses TRBV27 with TRBJ1-1; possible D gene TRBD1, 5 bases. This CDR3 comprises 13 residues. Germline lookup yields CDR1 MNHEY and CDR2 SMNVEV (reference sequence). The V and J ends lost 6 bases and 4 bases respectively, with 12 bases between them. The CDR3 protein is CASSRGGSTEAFF. CDR3 nucleotide sequence: TGTGCCAGCAGCCGGGGGGGGTCCACTGAAGCTTTCTTT.

A remark on this clone: At one boundary the junction diverges from the germline segment, which might be a read error. The V and J genes are TRBV20-1 and TRBJ1-1; D gene ambiguous. The CDR3 extends over 11 amino acids. Germline V gene sequence: CDR1 DFQATT, CDR2 SNEGSKA (reference sequence). The CDR3 protein is CSARGLGEAFF. As DNA, the CDR3 is TGCAGTGCAAGAGGGCTCGGTGAAGCTTTCTTT.

The genes are TRBV5-6 and TRBJ1-5; TRBD1 aligns across 7 bases. The germline CDR1 and CDR2 sequences are SGHDT and YYEEEE. V shed 4 bases and J 1 base; nucleotides not matched to a gene: 2. The CDR3 totals 14 residues. The CDR3 region is CASSQGGSNQPQHF. The CDR3 DNA is TGTGCCAGCAGCCAGGGGGGGAGCAATCAGCCCCAGCATTTT.

V usage is TRBV27 and J usage is TRBJ2-1; no firm D call. The ends were cut back, 3 bases at V and 9 bases at J, with 18 bases in the middle. The germline gives CDR1 MNHEY, CDR2 SMNVEV (reference sequence). The CDR3 spans 15 residues. The CDR3 loop reads CASSLLARSLSEQFF. The CDR3 DNA is TGTGCCAGCAGTTTGTTGGCTAGGAGCTTATCTGAGCAGTTCTTC.

The chain has TRBV11-2 and TRBJ1-2, with no clear D. CDR3 length equals 18 residues. Germline V gene lookup returns CDR1 SGHAT and CDR2 FQNNGV. V gave up 5 bases and J gave up 0 bases, with 22 bases separating them. DNA for the CDR3: TGTGCCAGCAGCCCCATTCGAAAGGTGACTCCGTCTAACTATGGCTACACCTTC. Protein sequence: CASSPIRKVTPSNYGYTF. The variable domain in full, with the rest retrieved from reference TRBV11-2 and TRBJ1-2, is EAGVAQSPRYKIIEKRQSVAFWCNPISGHATLYWYQQILGQGPKLLIQFQNNGVVDDSQLPKDRFSAERLKGVDSTLKIQPAKLEDSAVYLCASSPIRKVTPSNYGYTFGSGTRLTVV.

V is TRBV23-1 and J is TRBJ2-7; 8 bases align to TRBD1. TRBV23-1 is treated as an ORF (open reading frame) with a function not yet certain. V shed 7 bases and J 6 bases; nucleotides not matched to a gene: 14. This CDR3 contains 15 residues. CDR3 DNA sequence: TGCGCCAGCACCCACTGGACAGGGTACCCCCTCGAGCAGTACTTC. Translation: CASTHWTGYPLEQYF.

The V gene is TRBV18, the J gene TRBJ2-3; 7 bases align to TRBD1. Unmatched junction bases numbered 9, after V lost 6 bases and J lost 3 bases. Germline V gives CDR1 KGHSH, CDR2 LQKENI. This CDR3 is 15 amino acids long. This chain's CDR3 is CASSRLQGRTDTQYF. DNA of the CDR3: TGTGCCAGCTCGAGACTACAGGGGCGGACAGATACGCAGTATTTT.

This clone appeared a single time. This chain joins TRBV19 and TRBJ2-1; TRBD2 aligns across 16 bases. The CDR3 runs 14 residues. Trimming removed 7 bases from V and 11 bases from J; junction bases left unmatched: 5. CDR1 is LNHDA and CDR2 is SQIVND in the germline V gene (reference sequence). The CDR3 DNA is TGTGCCAGTATGGGACTAGCGGGGGGGCCAAAGCAGTTCTTC. This codes for CASMGLAGGPKQFF.

This clone turned up a few times. The rearrangement joins TRBV14 to TRBJ1-3; D unclear. The V end lost 3 bases, the J end lost 0 bases, and 9 bases lay between the germline ends. CDR3 size: 15 residues. Germline-derived CDR1 and CDR2 are SGHDN and FVKESK. CDR3 residues: CASSQGSYSGNTIYF. In nucleotides, the CDR3 is TGTGCCAGCAGCCAGGGGTCCTACTCTGGAAACACCATATATTTT.

For this clone: This specimen includes other DNA sequences encoding the same CDR3. This chain joins TRBV30 and TRBJ1-4; no reliable D call. The ends were cut back, 3 bases at V and 6 bases at J, with 8 bases in the middle. Germline V gene lookup returns CDR1 GTSNPN and CDR2 SVGIG (reference sequence). This CDR3 is built from 12 residues. The CDR3 sequence is CAWSGLDEKLFF. The CDR3 DNA reads TGTGCCTGGAGCGGTCTGGATGAAAAACTGTTTTTT.

J is TRBJ2-2 and V is TRBV7-9; the D gene could be TRBD1 or TRBD2 (5 bases each). There are 15 residues in the CDR3. Trimming cost V 6 bases and J 3 bases, with 14 bases left between them. Germline V gene lookup returns CDR1 SEHNR and CDR2 FQNEAQ (reference sequence). CDR3 sequence (DNA): TGTGCCAGCAGTCCCAGGGACGGAGACACCGGGGAGCTGTTTTTT. It codes for CASSPRDGDTGELFF.

The rearrangement joins TRBV28 to TRBJ2-1; D gene unclear. Germline CDR1 MDHEN, CDR2 SYDVKM. The CDR3 loop spans 15 amino acids. With 8 bases removed from V and 6 bases from J, the gap between germline ends came to 20 bases. CDR3 residues: CASCLAGSPGNEQFF. In DNA form, the CDR3 reads TGTGCCAGCTGTCTCGCCGGATCACCGGGCAATGAGCAGTTCTTC.

J is TRBJ2-3 and V is TRBV6-5, with TRBD2 identical over 7 bases. Per germline, CDR1 MNHEY and CDR2 SVGAGI. There are 16 residues in the CDR3. The ends lost 2 bases at V and 2 bases at J; junction bases unmatched: 7. CDR3 coding DNA: TGTGCCAGCAGTTACGAGGTGGGGGGGAACACAGATACGCAGTATTTT. It translates to CASSYEVGGNTDTQYF.

This chain uses TRBV18 with TRBJ1-5; D remains unclear. The CDR3 consists of 15 residues. Germline V gene lookup returns CDR1 KGHSH and CDR2 LQKENI. The ends were cut back, 2 bases at V and 0 bases at J, with 8 bases in the middle. The CDR3 sequence is CASSPGGNSNQPQHF. The CDR3 coding sequence is TGTGCCAGCTCACCAGGCGGGAATAGCAATCAGCCCCAGCATTTT.

The chain has TRBV6-5 and TRBJ1-5, with D hard to call. Germline V CDR1 and CDR2: MNHEY, SVGAGI. The CDR3 spans 12 residues. V lost 6 bases and J lost 11, with 14 bases in between. CDR3 in amino acids: CASRSPDTTQHF. CDR3 sequence (DNA): TGTGCCAGCAGGTCCCCGGATACTACCCAGCATTTT.

This clone was observed a single time. The chain joins TRBV15 to TRBJ2-2; D is perhaps TRBD2 (5 bases). With 8 bases removed from V and 6 bases from J, the gap between germline ends came to 16 bases. The CDR3 runs to 14 residues. CDR1 LNHNV and CDR2 YYDKDF come from the germline V gene (reference sequence). This chain's CDR3 is CATLDSPAAGELFF. DNA for the CDR3: TGTGCCACCCTGGACTCGCCCGCTGCCGGGGAGCTGTTTTTT. The full variable domain, rest sourced from reference TRBV15 and TRBJ2-2, is DAMVIQNPRYQVTQFGKPVTLSCSQTLNHNVMYWYQQKSSQAPKLLFHYYDKDFNNEADTPDNFQSRRPNTSFCFLDIRSPGLGDTAMYLCATLDSPAAGELFFGEGSRLTVL.

The rearrangement links TRBV7-9 to TRBJ2-1; D may be TRBD2 (5 bases). The length of the CDR3 is 13 residues. V lost 1 base to trimming and J lost 7 bases, with 8 bases between them. Germline V gives CDR1 SEHNR, CDR2 FQNEAQ (reference sequence). CDR3 sequence: CASSLGGRNEQFF. The CDR3 nucleotides are TGTGCCAGCAGCTTAGGTGGGAGAAATGAGCAGTTCTTC.

The rearrangement uses TRBV18 and TRBJ1-1; 8 nucleotides agree with TRBD1. V trimming: 6 bases; J trimming: 9 bases; junction bases outside the gene matches: 3. CDR1 is KGHSH and CDR2 is LQKENI in the germline V gene. This CDR3 comprises 11 residues. Here the CDR3 reads CASSRTGQAFF. Here the CDR3 DNA reads TGTGCCAGCTCTCGGACAGGGCAAGCTTTCTTT. Full variable domain (remainder filled in from reference TRBV18 and TRBJ1-1): NAGVMQNPRHLVRRRGQEARLRCSPMKGHSHVYWYRQLPEEGLKFMVYLQKENIIDESGMPKERFSAEFPKEGPSILRIQQVVRGDSAAYFCASSRTGQAFFGQGTRLTVV.

The chain joins TRBV7-8 to TRBJ2-1; 13 positions match TRBD2. The CDR3 consists of 17 residues. Per the germline V gene, CDR1 is SGHVS and CDR2 is FQNEAQ. Trimming at V came to 5 bases and at J to 1 base, leaving 5 bases not matched to a gene. DNA for the CDR3: TGTGCCAGCAGCCCGAGACTAGCGGGGGGATCCTACAATGAGCAGTTCTTC. It is translated as CASSPRLAGGSYNEQFF.

V gene TRBV7-9 combines with J gene TRBJ2-1, with D hard to call. The CDR3 sequence is 14 residues long. V was clipped by 0 bases and J by 5 bases, with 8 bases between them. Germline V gene lookup returns CDR1 SEHNR and CDR2 FQNEAQ (reference sequence). The chain's CDR3 is CASSLAHADNEQFF. For the CDR3, the DNA is TGTGCCAGCAGCTTAGCGCACGCGGACAATGAGCAGTTCTTC.

The chain recombines TRBV5-1 with TRBJ1-4, with D maybe TRBD1 (5 bases). V was cut by 4 bases and J by 5 bases, with 18 bases left in between. CDR1 is SGHRS and CDR2 is YFSETQ in the germline V gene. The CDR3 length is 16 residues. The CDR3 protein is CASSPGGQGGNEKLFF. CDR3 DNA sequence: TGCGCCAGCAGCCCTGGTGGCCAGGGCGGGAATGAAAAACTGTTTTTT.

This chain links TRBV27 with TRBJ2-7; TRBD1 aligns across 8 bases. V was clipped by 6 bases and J by 4 bases; unmatched bases: 8. The germline V gene has CDR1 MNHEY and CDR2 SMNVEV (reference sequence). This CDR3 is built from 14 residues. The CDR3 here is CASSPGTGLYEQYF. CDR3 nucleotides: TGTGCCAGCAGCCCCGGGACAGGTCTTTACGAGCAGTACTTC.

A remark on this clone: One end of the junction is discordant with germline, which a read error may explain. This chain links TRBV5-6 with TRBJ1-2; a weak D match, TRBD1 (5 bases). In germline, CDR1 is SGHDT, CDR2 YYEEEE. This CDR3 has 12 residues. CDR3 in DNA: TGTGCCAGCAGCTCACCTAGGGGCAGAACTGACTTC. It specifies CASSSPRGRTDF.

The V gene is TRBV5-1, the J gene TRBJ2-3; 10 nucleotides agree with TRBD2. J gave up 2 bases and V 2 bases, and 5 bases lay outside the gene matches. CDR1 SGHRS and CDR2 YFSETQ come from the germline V gene. The CDR3 consists of 16 residues. The CDR3 DNA is TGCGCCAGCAGCTTCAGGACTAGCGGAATCACAGATACGCAGTATTTT. Translation: CASSFRTSGITDTQYF. Full variable domain (rest looked up from reference TRBV5-1 and TRBJ2-3): KAGVTQTPRYLIKTRGQQVTLSCSPISGHRSVSWYQQTPGQGLQFLFEYFSETQRNKGNFPGRFSGRQFSNSRSEMNVSTLELGDSALYLCASSFRTSGITDTQYFGPGTRLTVL.